The sequence of this TCR beta chain was determined in a study of OX40 agonist ivuxolimab in advanced cancers. As for the study in general: Partial responses occurred in Three dose-escalation patients, one with hepatocellular carcinoma and two with cutaneous melanoma.

Study conclusions and caveats: Relative to CD4+, CD8+ T cells held more expanded clones on average. What antigens the expanded peripheral T cells recognized was never established.

The table lists this clone with a few counts. Its specificity is not known. Germline V gene lookup returns CDR1 DFQATT and CDR2 SNEGSKA (reference sequence). V lost 0 bases, J lost 6 bases, and 3 bases lay in between. This CDR3 region has 11 residues. Assay used: immunoSEQ multiplex PCR; TCRdb lists only in-frame clones, some missing. The sample lists over 35,000 clones, 75% to 90% occurring once. Sequenced material: CD4+ or CD8+ T cells sorted from blood, taken in a trial of the OX40 agonist ivuxolimab. The V call is TRBV20-1, the J call TRBJ2-1; no definite D call. The origin of this receptor is an adult with an advanced solid tumor such as melanoma, head and neck, liver or kidney cancer. The CDR3 here is CSAREFNEQFF. The CDR3 DNA reads as TGCAGTGCTAGAGAATTCAATGAGCAGTTCTTC.